This TCR beta chain was retrieved from a study of blood T cell repertoires in COVID-19. Study-wide context: COVID-19 samples collected from the United States, Italy and Spain covered acute and convalescent phases.

TCRdb's table, derived via immunoSEQ multiplex PCR, lists solely in-frame clones and lacks some. This table holds about 200,000 clones, just under 90% found once. Trimming removed 1 base at V and 1 base at J, with 10 bases between. This CDR3 region has 15 residues. The germline V gene has CDR1 SEHNR and CDR2 FQNEAQ (reference sequence). Those who participated ranged in age from roughly 18 to 90 years and resided in about two dozen US areas. This receptor was taken from a woman in her twenties or thirties with acute COVID-19. The chain combines TRBV7-9 with TRBJ1-1; perhaps TRBD1 as D (6 bases). Sequencing input: PBMCs or T cells enriched from blood (not recorded which). The DNA for the CDR3 is TGTGCCAGCAGCTTAGGGGACATGAAGAACACTGAAGCTTTCTTT. Protein: CASSLGDMKNTEAFF.